Sequencing of this T cell receptor beta chain was carried out in a study of cytotoxic CD8 clonotypes in ibrutinib-treated CLL. Study findings and constraints: Clonality, elevated at ibrutinib response, dropped back toward baseline at progression.

Here immunoSEQ multiplex PCR was the method, and the copy in TCRdb shows in-frame clones only, minus some. The sample holds approximately 170,000 clones, around nine tenths seen once. Worth noting for this clone: No antigen is known for it. The germline gene is not matched at one end of the junction; a read error may be the cause. This sample also contains other DNA sequences that code for the same CDR3.

The CDR3 contains 11 residues. The V gene's germline CDR1 is GTSNPN and CDR2 SVGIG (reference sequence). The receptor was derived from a human donor with chronic lymphocytic leukemia. The material sequenced was PBMCs, taken at disease progression, from a patient treated with ibrutinib. This rearrangement joins TRBV30 to TRBJ1-1, with D hard to call. In DNA, the CDR3 is TGTGCCTGGAGCTTTAGAGGTGAAGCCTTCTTT. Translating gives CAWSFRGEAFF.